One and the same sample provided the 28 T cell receptor beta chains below, sequenced in a study of early T cells in non-severe SARS-CoV-2 infection. TCRdb analysed the 5' RACE reads with MiXCR anew, one entry per CDR3 protein. The profile shows 85,000 to 100,000 distinct CDR3 sequences, 9.5% to 11% of them singletons. The sample comprised whole blood. These receptors were taken from an adult who was a healthcare worker with PCR-confirmed SARS-CoV-2 infection or an uninfected control (not recorded which).

This clonotype was seen at least ten times. The chain joins TRBV18 to TRBJ1-1; D perhaps matches TRBD1 (5 bases). Germline V lookup: CDR1 KGHSH, CDR2 LQKENI. The length of the CDR3 is 14 residues. Deletions cut 6 bases from V and 3 bases from J, with 14 bases between. CDR3 loop: CASSPYGADTEAFF. As DNA, the CDR3 is TGTGCCAGCTCCCCATATGGGGCGGACACTGAAGCTTTCTTT.

This clonotype has a count of ten or more. The V and J genes are TRBV28 and TRBJ2-1; TRBD2 aligns across 11 bases. The ends lost 3 bases at V and 2 bases at J; junction bases unmatched: 6. The CDR3 is 17 amino acids. The germline V gene encodes CDR1 MDHEN and CDR2 SYDVKM. In nucleotides, the CDR3 is TGTGCCAGCAGTTTGGGGACTAGCGGCGTCCCCTACAATGAGCAGTTCTTC. As protein: CASSLGTSGVPYNEQFF.

This clonotype came up a few times. The chain employs TRBV10-3 and TRBJ2-3; 7 bases align to TRBD1. V trimming: 0 bases; J trimming: 3 bases; junction bases outside the gene matches: 0. Germline V gene sequence: CDR1 ENHRY, CDR2 SYGVKD. This CDR3 is 14 amino acids long. The DNA of the CDR3 is TGTGCCATCAGTGAGTCGGGACAGACAGATACGCAGTATTTT. Translated, it gives CAISESGQTDTQYF.

V usage is TRBV5-4 and J usage is TRBJ2-3; no reliable D call. The germline gives CDR1 SGHNT, CDR2 YYREEE (reference sequence). V was pared by 0 bases and J by 3 bases, with 11 bases between. The length of the CDR3 is 15 residues. The CDR3 loop reads CASSLEWSSTDTQYF. DNA of the CDR3: TGTGCCAGCAGCTTGGAGTGGTCATCGACAGATACGCAGTATTTT.

The sample holds many counts of this clonotype. The J gene is TRBJ1-3, the V gene TRBV7-9; D is undetermined. V dropped 3 bases and J dropped 4 bases, with 4 bases sitting between them. The CDR3 sequence is 12 residues long. Germline V gene lookup returns CDR1 SEHNR and CDR2 FQNEAQ (reference sequence). In nucleotides, the CDR3 is TGTGCCAGCAGCTTTCAGGGAAACACCATATATTTT. It is translated as CASSFQGNTIYF. The variable domain in full, with the rest retrieved from reference TRBV7-9 and TRBJ1-3, is DTGVSQNPRHKITKRGQNVTFRCDPISEHNRLYWYRQTLGQGPEFLTYFQNEAQLEKSRLLSDRFSAERPKGSFSTLEIQRTEQGDSAMYLCASSFQGNTIYFGEGSWLTVV.

This clonotype was counted a few times. The J gene is TRBJ1-2, the V gene TRBV4-1; no reliable D call. CDR3 size: 16 residues. V lost 0 bases and J lost 4, with 15 bases in between. The germline V gene encodes CDR1 MGHRA and CDR2 YSYEKL. The CDR3 sequence is CASSQELKGRPYGYTF. The CDR3 nucleotides are TGCGCCAGCAGCCAAGAGTTGAAAGGAAGGCCCTATGGCTACACCTTC.

The chain links TRBV5-1 to TRBJ1-3; no clear D. V dropped 1 base and J dropped 1 base, with 6 bases sitting between them. CDR1 SGHRS and CDR2 YFSETQ come from the germline V gene. The CDR3 has 14 residues. CDR3 bases: TGCGCCAGCAGCTTGACACCTTCTGGAAACACCATATATTTT. Residues: CASSLTPSGNTIYF.

Ten or more counts support this clonotype. The junction differs from germline at one of its ends, possibly a read error. The chain combines TRBV4-1 with TRBJ1-6; D remains ambiguous. This CDR3 comprises 16 residues. The germline V gene encodes CDR1 MGHRA and CDR2 YSYEKL. CDR3 nucleotides: TGCGCCAGCAGTCAAGAGGGTGGTGTCAGAAATTCACCCCTCCACTTT. The encoded protein is CASSQEGGVRNSPLHF.

The chain carries TRBV13 and TRBJ2-7, with 11 bases identical to TRBD2. This CDR3 has 16 residues. Trimming removed 3 bases from V and 0 bases from J; junction bases left unmatched: 4. Looked up from germline, CDR1 is PRHDT and CDR2 is FYEKMQ (reference sequence). CDR3 in amino acids: CASSFGTSGSSYEQYF. As DNA, the CDR3 is TGTGCCAGCAGCTTCGGGACTAGCGGAAGCTCCTACGAGCAGTACTTC.

The chain recombines TRBV10-3 with TRBJ2-7, with D possibly matching TRBD2 (6 bases). The CDR3 is made up of 17 amino acids. V lost 6 bases to trimming and J lost 0 bases, with 21 bases between them. Germline CDR1 reads ENHRY; CDR2 reads SYGVKD. This CDR3 is CAIRSTTEGLISYEQYF. CDR3 coding DNA: TGTGCCATCAGAAGTACTACGGAGGGGTTAATCTCCTACGAGCAGTACTTC.

This clonotype has only a few counts. J is TRBJ2-2 and V is TRBV7-8; D possibly corresponds to TRBD1 (5 bases). The germline CDR1 and CDR2 sequences are SGHVS and FQNEAQ. V was pared by 3 bases and J by 7 bases, with 21 bases between. The CDR3 has 17 residues. CDR3 DNA sequence: TGTGCCAGCAGCTTCATTATCTCTGGGCAGGGCGGCGGGGAGCTGTTTTTT. As protein: CASSFIISGQGGGELFF.

The genes are TRBV18 and TRBJ1-4; 7 bases align to TRBD1. CDR3 length: 16 residues. V shed 8 bases, J shed 4 bases, and the junction held 13 bases outside the gene matches. CDR1 and CDR2 from the germline V gene are KGHSH and LQKENI. The CDR3 sequence: CASATSLGQINEKLFF. CDR3 nucleotide sequence: TGTGCCAGCGCAACAAGCCTGGGACAGATTAATGAAAAACTGTTTTTT.

As regards this clonotype: A much larger clone sits a single nucleotide away, making a read error possible. J is TRBJ2-3 and V is TRBV5-1; possibly TRBD2 for D (5 bases). CDR3 length: 15 amino acids. Germline V gene lookup returns CDR1 SGHRS and CDR2 YFSETQ. The CDR3 sequence is CASSSSPGNTDTKYF. For the CDR3, the DNA is TGCGCCAGCAGCTCATCCCCCGGGAACACAGATACGAAGTATTTT.

This clonotype was seen many times. This rearrangement joins TRBV6-5 to TRBJ1-4; D is perhaps TRBD1 (5 bases). V was clipped by 0 bases and J by 4 bases, with 9 bases between them. Germline loops: CDR1 MNHEY, CDR2 SVGAGI. The CDR3 spans 15 residues. The CDR3 reads CASSYSGHLNEKLFF. The CDR3 coding sequence is TGTGCCAGCAGTTACTCTGGACACCTTAATGAAAAACTGTTTTTT.

In its sample, this clonotype was seen many times. Sequence at one end of the junction differs from germline and may be a read error. This sequence joins TRBV20-1 and TRBJ2-3; tentative D call: TRBD1 (5 bases). CDR1 is DFQATT, CDR2 SNEGSKA, per germline (reference sequence). This CDR3 has 14 residues. The CDR3 reads CSARDRVSRDTQYF. The CDR3 DNA is TGCAGTGCTAGAGACAGGGTTAGCAGAGATACGCAGTATTTT.

In its sample, this clonotype was seen many times. The CDR3 bases are TGTGCCAGCAGCCTACTAGTAACCGGGGAGCTGTTTTTT. Protein sequence: CASSLLVTGELFF. The chain recombines TRBV7-2 with TRBJ2-2, with a tentative D call TRBD2 (5 bases). The CDR3 runs to 13 residues. CDR1 is SGHTA, CDR2 FQGNSA, per germline. Trimming pared 5 bases from V and 5 bases from J, leaving 9 bases between.

This clonotype has just a few counts. The CDR3: CSARQQETQYF. The CDR3 region has the DNA TGCAGTGCTAGACAGCAAGAGACCCAGTACTTC. This sequence joins TRBV20-1 and TRBJ2-5; D is uncertain. The CDR3 covers 11 residues. Germline CDR1 DFQATT, CDR2 SNEGSKA (reference sequence). The V end lost 2 bases, the J end lost 2 bases, and 3 bases lay between the germline ends.

This clonotype was observed a handful of times. The chain joins TRBV7-6 to TRBJ2-5; TRBD2 might be the D (5 bases). Trimming cost V 4 bases and J 3 bases, with 18 bases left between them. The CDR3 runs to 16 residues. Germline V lookup: CDR1 SGHVS, CDR2 FNYEAQ. This CDR3 reads CASSYNVGDNKETQYF. The CDR3 DNA follows: TGTGCCAGCAGCTACAACGTCGGGGATAATAAAGAGACCCAGTACTTC. The full variable domain, with the rest looked up from reference TRBV7-6 and TRBJ2-5, is GAGVSQSPRYKVTKRGQDVALRCDPISGHVSLYWYRQALGQGPEFLTYFNYEAQQDKSGLPNDRFSAERPEGSISTLTIQRTEQRDSAMYRCASSYNVGDNKETQYFGPGTRLLVL.

This clonotype has a count of ten or more. The genes are TRBV18 and TRBJ1-5, with D perhaps TRBD1 (6 bases). Germline V gene lookup returns CDR1 KGHSH and CDR2 LQKENI. V lost 0 bases and J 6 bases, leaving 18 bases between the germline ends. The CDR3 covers 17 residues. CDR3 loop: CASSPPRGDSGSQPQHF. The DNA for the CDR3 is TGTGCCAGCTCACCACCGAGGGGGGACTCTGGGAGTCAGCCCCAGCATTTT.

This sequence joins TRBV6-5 and TRBJ2-7; TRBD2 matches at 12 bases. The ends lost 0 bases at V and 6 bases at J; junction bases unmatched: 9. CDR3 size: 17 residues. From germline, CDR1 is MNHEY and CDR2 SVGAGI. DNA of the CDR3: TGTGCCAGCAGTTACTCAAACCTAGCGGGAGGGCCCGCCGAGCAGTACTTC. Protein product: CASSYSNLAGGPAEQYF.

In this sample, this clonotype turned up a few times. V gene TRBV29-1 combines with J gene TRBJ2-7; 7 bases align to TRBD2. The CDR3 spans 12 residues. In germline, CDR1 is SQVTM, CDR2 ANQGSEA. V trimming: 5 bases; J trimming: 1 base; junction bases outside the gene matches: 2. The CDR3 is CSVREESYEQYF. CDR3 nucleotide sequence: TGCAGCGTTCGGGAGGAATCCTACGAGCAGTACTTC.

This clonotype came up a few times. The chain couples TRBV11-2 to TRBJ2-5, with 7 bases matching TRBD2. Germline CDR1 reads SGHAT; CDR2 reads FQNNGV. The CDR3 has 15 amino acids. The ends lost 4 bases at V and 0 bases at J; junction bases unmatched: 5. The CDR3: CASSSGLADQETQYF. The CDR3, as DNA: TGTGCCAGCAGCTCAGGGCTAGCGGACCAAGAGACCCAGTACTTC.

This clonotype occurred a few times. The rearrangement links TRBV28 to TRBJ2-2; the D gene is possibly TRBD1 (5 bases). V lost 5 bases, J lost 9 bases, and 19 bases lay in between. The CDR3 totals 15 residues. Germline V gene data show CDR1 as MDHEN and CDR2 as SYDVKM. CDR3 nucleotides: TGTGCCAGCAGTAGGGGAATTGGCTCAAGTCGGGAGCTGTTTTTT. Translated: CASSRGIGSSRELFF.

This clonotype was recorded a few times. The V and J genes are TRBV29-1 and TRBJ2-3; 11 bases are a match to TRBD2. The trim removed 5 bases at V and 2 bases at J, leaving 12 bases unmatched. CDR1 and CDR2 (germline): SQVTM, ANQGSEA. This CDR3 is built from 17 residues. The CDR3 here is CSVLGTSGMRPTDTQYF. The CDR3 coding sequence is TGCAGCGTTCTGGGGACTAGCGGAATGAGACCCACAGATACGCAGTATTTT.

The chain links TRBV5-1 to TRBJ2-5, with unresolved D. V was cut by 3 bases and J by 2 bases, with 11 bases left in between. Germline V lookup: CDR1 SGHRS, CDR2 YFSETQ. The CDR3 contains 14 residues. CDR3 protein: CASSSAQLQETQYF. CDR3 sequence (DNA): TGCGCCAGCAGCTCTGCGCAGCTACAAGAGACCCAGTACTTC.

CDR3 residues: CASSRTAVGYEQYF. CDR3 in DNA: TGTGCCAGTAGTAGAACAGCCGTTGGCTACGAGCAGTACTTC. The chain couples TRBV19 to TRBJ2-7; D not resolved. Trimming shortened V by 4 bases and J by 3 bases, and 13 bases separated the two germline ends. The CDR3 spans 14 residues. Per germline, CDR1 LNHDA and CDR2 SQIVND (reference sequence). The full variable domain, its missing parts supplied by reference TRBV19 and TRBJ2-7, is DGGITQSPKYLFRKEGQNVTLSCEQNLNHDAMYWYRQDPGQGLRLIYYSQIVNDFQKGDIAEGYSVSREKKESFPLTVTSAQKNPTAFYLCASSRTAVGYEQYFGPGTRLTVT.

Ten or more counts support this clonotype. The chain couples TRBV7-9 to TRBJ1-5, with D maybe TRBD1 (5 bases). This CDR3 has 13 residues. Trimming cost V 5 bases and J 4 bases, with 9 bases left between them. Germline CDR1 reads SEHNR; CDR2 reads FQNEAQ (reference sequence). The CDR3 sequence: CASSQTENQPQHF. CDR3 coding DNA: TGTGCCAGCAGCCAGACAGAAAATCAGCCCCAGCATTTT.

The table lists this clonotype with many counts. The chain combines TRBV10-3 with TRBJ2-4, with D tentatively TRBD1 (5 bases). The CDR3 has 15 amino acids. Germline loops: CDR1 ENHRY, CDR2 SYGVKD. Trimming removed 3 bases at V and 3 bases at J, with 12 bases between. CDR3 protein: CAISDSRADKNIQYF. In nucleotides, the CDR3 is TGTGCCATCAGTGATTCCAGGGCGGACAAAAACATTCAGTACTTC.